Following are 21 T cell receptor beta chains from one sample sequenced in a study of lymphopenia after photon versus proton radiotherapy. TCRdb keeps only in-frame clones here, not all; method: immunoSEQ multiplex PCR. The data contain 40,000 or so clones, around 90% of them singletons. This material consisted of peripheral blood, taken from a patient treated with photon-based radiotherapy. These receptors originate from a man aged 60 to 69 with cholangiocarcinoma.

J is TRBJ2-7 and V is TRBV29-1; TRBD1 matches 7 bases. The CDR3 is made up of 15 amino acids. Germline V CDR1 and CDR2: SQVTM, ANQGSEA. After removal of 6 bases from V and 0 bases from J, the junction contained 11 bases not matched to a gene. This chain's CDR3 is CSVYSGTETSYEQYF. CDR3 coding DNA: TGCAGCGTATACTCCGGGACAGAAACCTCCTACGAGCAGTACTTC.

The chain has TRBV19 and TRBJ2-5, with D perhaps TRBD1 (5 bases). Per the germline V gene, CDR1 is LNHDA and CDR2 is SQIVND (reference sequence). V lost 3 bases to trimming and J lost 5 bases, with 13 bases between them. This CDR3 comprises 14 residues. The DNA for the CDR3 is TGTGCCAGTAGTATTACAGGTGCAATGGAGACCCAGTACTTC. It specifies CASSITGAMETQYF.

The chain carries TRBV6-6 and TRBJ2-2; D remains unclear. This CDR3 is built from 16 residues. CDR1 and CDR2 from the germline V gene are MNHNY and SVGAGI (reference sequence). The V end lost 0 bases, the J end lost 2 bases, and 10 bases lay between the germline ends. CDR3 amino acids: CASSYSGPANTGELFF. The CDR3 DNA sequence: TGTGCCAGCAGTTACTCAGGACCGGCCAACACCGGGGAGCTGTTTTTT.

In DNA, the CDR3 is TGTGCCAGCAGTTTATCCATGGCCGGGGCCTATAATTCACCCCTCCACTTT. Translating it yields CASSLSMAGAYNSPLHF. J is TRBJ1-6 and V is TRBV28, with unresolved D. V shed 1 base and J shed 2 bases, with 12 bases lying between them. The V gene's germline CDR1 is MDHEN and CDR2 SYDVKM. CDR3 size: 17 residues.

The chain employs TRBV9 and TRBJ2-5, with D possibly being TRBD1 or TRBD2 (5 bases each). V shed 3 bases and J shed 5 bases, with 14 bases lying between them. Germline V CDR1 and CDR2: SGDLS, YYNGEE. This CDR3 is 14 amino acids long. CDR3 residues: CASSAGTDRETQYF. The CDR3 nucleotides are TGTGCCAGCAGCGCCGGGACCGATAGGGAGACCCAGTACTTC.

Details on this clone: At the DNA level, this CDR3 is encoded by other sequences in the same sample as well. CDR3 sequence: CASSQVPLTSGANVLTF. As DNA, the CDR3 is TGTGCCAGCAGCCAAGTCCCTTTGACCTCTGGGGCCAACGTCCTGACTTTC. V usage is TRBV14 and J usage is TRBJ2-6, with D unresolved. Germline V gives CDR1 SGHDN, CDR2 FVKESK. Trimming shortened V by 1 base and J by 0 bases, and 10 bases separated the two germline ends. The CDR3 is 17 amino acids.

The chain joins TRBV18 to TRBJ1-2, with 8 bases fitting TRBD1. J lost 6 bases, V lost 3 bases, and 3 bases had no gene match. The CDR3 is 13 residues long. CDR1 is KGHSH and CDR2 is LQKENI in the germline V gene. The CDR3 spells CASSPDRGNGYTF. As DNA, the CDR3 is TGTGCCAGCTCACCTGACAGGGGAAATGGCTACACCTTC.

The rearrangement uses TRBV28 and TRBJ1-1; D might be TRBD1 (5 bases). The CDR3 is 13 amino acids. Per the germline V gene, CDR1 is MDHEN and CDR2 is SYDVKM. The V and J ends lost 5 bases and 8 bases respectively, with 15 bases between them. The CDR3 coding sequence is TGTGCCAGCAGTCCCTACCCCCGGGGGGAAGCTTTCTTT. Its translation: CASSPYPRGEAFF.

This sequence joins TRBV10-3 and TRBJ1-6; D is undetermined. With 2 bases removed from V and 7 bases from J, the gap between germline ends came to 9 bases. The germline gives CDR1 ENHRY, CDR2 SYGVKD. CDR3 size: 14 residues. CDR3 sequence: CAISEAGFNSPLHF. The CDR3 nucleotides read TGTGCCATCAGTGAGGCCGGGTTCAATTCACCCCTCCACTTT.

This clone counts as medium-sized (0.01 to 0.1%). The rearrangement links TRBV5-1 to TRBJ1-2; TRBD1 is a possible D gene (5 bases). The CDR3 length is 14 residues. Trimming shortened V by 0 bases and J by 4 bases, and 10 bases separated the two germline ends. The V gene's germline CDR1 is SGHRS and CDR2 YFSETQ. CDR3 nucleotides: TGCGCCAGCAGCTTGGACAGGACGGCCTATGGCTACACCTTC. This codes for CASSLDRTAYGYTF.

The chain carries TRBV6-5 and TRBJ2-3, with TRBD1 identical over 10 bases. Looked up from germline, CDR1 is MNHEY and CDR2 is SVGAGI. This CDR3 has 16 amino acids. V shed 0 bases and J 7 bases; nucleotides not matched to a gene: 7. The CDR3 sequence is CASSYSTGGGSNTQYF. Here the CDR3 DNA reads TGTGCCAGCAGTTACTCGACAGGGGGCGGATCCAATACGCAGTATTTT.

The J gene is TRBJ1-6, the V gene TRBV19; TRBD1 agrees at 7 bases. In germline, CDR1 is LNHDA, CDR2 SQIVND (reference sequence). CDR3 length: 16 residues. V was clipped by 5 bases and J by 7 bases; unmatched bases: 11. CDR3 DNA: TGTGCCAGTAGTCCGAACCTCGGGACAGCGAATTCACCCCTCCACTTT. Its translation is CASSPNLGTANSPLHF.

Of note for this clone: The junction departs from the called germline gene at one end, perhaps through a read error. This chain connects TRBV5-5 to TRBJ2-3, with D perhaps TRBD1 or TRBD2 (5 bases each). In germline, CDR1 is SGHKS, CDR2 YYEKEE (reference sequence). The CDR3 has 15 residues. This CDR3 is CASTLGPASTDTQYF. CDR3 bases: TGTGCCAGCACCTTGGGACCTGCTAGCACAGATACGCAGTATTTT.

This clone has just a few counts. The chain joins TRBV10-2 to TRBJ1-1; maybe TRBD1 (5 bases). Trimming shortened V by 3 bases and J by 0 bases, and 14 bases separated the two germline ends. CDR3 size: 16 residues. Germline CDR1 reads WSHSY; CDR2 reads SAAADI. The chain's CDR3 is CASSERDRGLNTEAFF. The CDR3 nucleotides read TGCGCCAGCAGTGAAAGGGACCGGGGCCTGAACACTGAAGCTTTCTTT.

The rearrangement joins TRBV19 to TRBJ2-7; 8 nucleotides align to TRBD2. The V gene's germline CDR1 is LNHDA and CDR2 SQIVND (reference sequence). The CDR3 is 13 amino acids. V trimming: 7 bases; J trimming: 5 bases; junction bases outside the gene matches: 7. CDR3 residues: CASKSRGGNEQYF. The CDR3 DNA reads TGTGCCAGTAAGTCGCGCGGGGGGAACGAGCAGTACTTC. Complete variable domain (other parts from reference TRBV19 and TRBJ2-7): DGGITQSPKYLFRKEGQNVTLSCEQNLNHDAMYWYRQDPGQGLRLIYYSQIVNDFQKGDIAEGYSVSREKKESFPLTVTSAQKNPTAFYLCASKSRGGNEQYFGPGTRLTVT.

J is TRBJ1-1 and V is TRBV11-2, with D possibly matching TRBD1 (5 bases). CDR1 and CDR2 (germline): SGHAT, FQNNGV. The CDR3 consists of 15 residues. V was pared by 2 bases and J by 6 bases, with 16 bases between. CDR3 DNA sequence: TGTGCCAGCAGCTTATACGGGGGATTGGTCGCTGAAGCTTTCTTT. Protein: CASSLYGGLVAEAFF. The full variable domain, with the rest looked up from reference TRBV11-2 and TRBJ1-1, is EAGVAQSPRYKIIEKRQSVAFWCNPISGHATLYWYQQILGQGPKLLIQFQNNGVVDDSQLPKDRFSAERLKGVDSTLKIQPAKLEDSAVYLCASSLYGGLVAEAFFGQGTRLTVV.

V usage is TRBV7-9 and J usage is TRBJ2-7, with D tentatively TRBD1 or TRBD2 (5 bases each). The CDR3 runs to 11 residues. The germline V gene encodes CDR1 SEHNR and CDR2 FQNEAQ (reference sequence). The ends were cut back, 2 bases at V and 8 bases at J, with 7 bases in the middle. CDR3 protein: CASSLWDQQYF. CDR3 coding DNA: TGTGCCAGCAGCTTATGGGACCAGCAGTACTTC.

The V and J genes are TRBV5-6 and TRBJ2-3, with 9 bases that match TRBD2. This CDR3 region has 16 residues. After removal of 2 bases from V and 1 base from J, the junction contained 5 bases not matched to a gene. The germline V gene encodes CDR1 SGHDT and CDR2 YYEEEE. The CDR3: CASSFSSSGGTDTQYF. The DNA for the CDR3 is TGTGCCAGCAGCTTTTCTTCTAGCGGGGGCACAGATACGCAGTATTTT.

This chain joins TRBV10-2 and TRBJ2-7, with 7 bases matching TRBD1. Germline V lookup: CDR1 WSHSY, CDR2 SAAADI. V gave up 7 bases and J gave up 3 bases; unmatched junction bases: 3. The CDR3 covers 12 residues. CDR3 DNA: TGCGCCAGCATGGGACAGCGCTACGAGCAGTACTTC. Its translation: CASMGQRYEQYF.

V gene TRBV19 combines with J gene TRBJ2-7; TRBD1 matches at 8 bases. With V trimmed by 5 bases and J by 1 base, 1 base remained unmatched. Germline V gives CDR1 LNHDA, CDR2 SQIVND (reference sequence). The CDR3 has 13 residues. CDR3 sequence reads: CASSGTGSYEQYF. The CDR3 DNA reads as TGTGCCAGTAGTGGGACAGGATCCTACGAGCAGTACTTC.

The chain is built from TRBV29-1 and TRBJ2-4; D unclear. The V end was cut by 3 bases, the J end by 0 bases, with 3 bases between. There are 12 residues in the CDR3. Germline V CDR1 and CDR2: SQVTM, ANQGSEA. CDR3 sequence (DNA): TGCAGCGTTGAGACAGCCAAAAACATTCAGTACTTC. It is translated as CSVETAKNIQYF.